This TCR beta chain was profiled in a study of T cell repertoires in cytomegalovirus infection. Across the study: Public TCR beta signatures provided an indication of both CMV infection and a matching HLA type.

This clonotype was counted many times. Its target is not known. TCRdb itself ran the reads through MiXCR, one entry per CDR3 protein. The sample comprises some 560,000 distinct CDR3 sequences, approximately 40% of which are singletons, and about half rests with the top ten. The study's findings and limits: The ex vivo response was dominated by HLA-C-restricted CMV-specific TCR beta clonotypes. Carriers of CMV plus the relevant HLA were identified by cumulative public TCR beta family frequency.

CDR1 is SGHTA and CDR2 is FQGNSA in the germline V gene. Trimming removed 3 bases from V and 8 bases from J, with 13 bases in between. This CDR3 has 13 residues. The material was cultured PBMCs, obtained from culture after CMV antigen stimulation. V gene TRBV7-2 combines with J gene TRBJ1-1; unclear D gene. The sequence was obtained from a human donor in good health (CMV status not recorded). Some clones in this sample may be carry-over from other donors' samples. CDR3 sequence (DNA): TGTGCCAGCAGCTTGGCCTTCCAACGCGAAGCTTTCTTT. This sequence encodes CASSLAFQREAFF.